This T cell receptor (beta chain) was recovered during a study of CD8+CD57+ T cells in acquired aplastic anemia. Study outcomes and limitations: Roughly 31 CD8+ CDR3 sequences were shared between patients and controls. Significant differences in CD8+ Simpson's diversity were not observed between patients and controls.

Genomic DNA was employed as the template in profiling TCR beta VDJ and CDR3. TCRdb recomputed calls from the reads with MiXCR, one row per CDR3 protein. The table includes 100,000 to 150,000 distinct CDR3 sequences, about half detected once. In regard to this clonotype: The antigen is undetermined. The germline gene is not matched at one end of the junction; a read error may be the cause.

This sequence was found in a human donor in good health, serving as a control. Sequences were obtained from sorted CD4+, CD8+, or CD8+CD57+ T cells (not recorded which) from PBMCs.

CDR3 coding DNA: TGTGCCAGCCGCTTCAACGGGGGCCAGAAAAATTCACCCCTCCACTTT. Its protein is CASRFNGGQKNSPLHF. V usage is TRBV11-2 and J usage is TRBJ1-6, with D possibly matching TRBD1 (6 bases). The CDR3 has 16 residues. CDR1 SGHAT and CDR2 FQNNGV come from the germline V gene. The complete variable domain, with remaining parts taken from reference TRBV11-2 and TRBJ1-6, reads EAGVAQSPRYKIIEKRQSVAFWCNPISGHATLYWYQQILGQGPKLLIQFQNNGVVDDSQLPKDRFSAERLKGVDSTLKIQPAKLEDSAVYLCASRFNGGQKNSPLHFGNGTRLTVT.